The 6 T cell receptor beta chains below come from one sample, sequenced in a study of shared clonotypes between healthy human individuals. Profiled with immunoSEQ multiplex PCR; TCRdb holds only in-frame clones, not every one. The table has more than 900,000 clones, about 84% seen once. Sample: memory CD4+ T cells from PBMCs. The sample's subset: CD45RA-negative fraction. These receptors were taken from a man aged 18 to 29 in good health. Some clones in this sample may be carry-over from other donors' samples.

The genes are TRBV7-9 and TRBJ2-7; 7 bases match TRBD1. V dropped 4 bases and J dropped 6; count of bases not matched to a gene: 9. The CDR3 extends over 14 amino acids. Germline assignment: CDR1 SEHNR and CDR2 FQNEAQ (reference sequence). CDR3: CASSYTTGVVEQYF. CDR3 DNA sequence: TGTGCCAGCAGCTATACCACAGGGGTGGTCGAGCAGTACTTC.

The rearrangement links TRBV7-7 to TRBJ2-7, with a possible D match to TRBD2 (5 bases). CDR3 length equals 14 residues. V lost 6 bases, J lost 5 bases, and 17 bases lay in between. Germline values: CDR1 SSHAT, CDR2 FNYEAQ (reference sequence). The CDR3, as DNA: TGTGCCAGCAGTCACCGGACGGAGCGGCACGAGCAGTACTTC. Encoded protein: CASSHRTERHEQYF.

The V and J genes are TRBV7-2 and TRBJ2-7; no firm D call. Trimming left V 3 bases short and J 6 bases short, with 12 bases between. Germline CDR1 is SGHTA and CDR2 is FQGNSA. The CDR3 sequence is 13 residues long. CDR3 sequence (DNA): TGTGCCAGCAGCTTGGGAAGGGCGACCGAGCAGTACTTC. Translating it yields CASSLGRATEQYF.

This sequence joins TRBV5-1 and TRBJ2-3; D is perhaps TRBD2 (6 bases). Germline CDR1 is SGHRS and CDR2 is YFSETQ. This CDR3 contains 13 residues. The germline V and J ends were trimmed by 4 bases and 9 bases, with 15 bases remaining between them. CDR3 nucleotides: TGCGCCAGCAGCCAGAAATCTAGCGCAACGCAGTATTTT. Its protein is CASSQKSSATQYF.

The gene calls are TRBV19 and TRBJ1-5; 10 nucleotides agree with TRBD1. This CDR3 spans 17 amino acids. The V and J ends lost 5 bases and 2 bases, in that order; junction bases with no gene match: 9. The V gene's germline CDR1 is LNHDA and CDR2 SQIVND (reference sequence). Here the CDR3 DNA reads TGTGCCAGTAGTCTCCGGGACAGGGGTCTTGGCAATCAGCCCCAGCATTTT. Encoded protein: CASSLRDRGLGNQPQHF. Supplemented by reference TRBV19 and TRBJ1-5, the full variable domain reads DGGITQSPKYLFRKEGQNVTLSCEQNLNHDAMYWYRQDPGQGLRLIYYSQIVNDFQKGDIAEGYSVSREKKESFPLTVTSAQKNPTAFYLCASSLRDRGLGNQPQHFGDGTRLSIL.

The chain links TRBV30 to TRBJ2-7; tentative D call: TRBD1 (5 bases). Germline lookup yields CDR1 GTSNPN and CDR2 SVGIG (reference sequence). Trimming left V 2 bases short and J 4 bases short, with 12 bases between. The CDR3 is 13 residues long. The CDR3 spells CAWSRQMGYEQYF. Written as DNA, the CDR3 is TGTGCCTGGAGTAGACAGATGGGGTACGAGCAGTACTTC.